The TCR beta chain described here comes from a study of OX40 agonist ivuxolimab in advanced cancers. Turning to the study itself: Earlier anti-PD-1, anti-PD-L1 or anti-CTLA-4 therapy was permitted; about 44% had received some.

Profiling relied on immunoSEQ multiplex PCR, and the TCRdb table lists in-frame clones only, not all of them. Among some 83,000 clones listed, around 85% were seen once. The receptor was derived from an adult with an advanced solid tumor such as melanoma, head and neck, liver or kidney cancer. This sample comprised CD4+ or CD8+ T cells sorted from blood, obtained in a trial of the OX40 agonist ivuxolimab.

CDR3 sequence: CASSSSGGVESEQFF. In DNA, the CDR3 is TGTGCCAGCAGCTCCAGCGGGGGTGTCGAAAGTGAGCAGTTCTTC. The chain carries TRBV5-6 and TRBJ2-1; 8 bases align to TRBD2. Unmatched junction bases numbered 11, after V lost 3 bases and J lost 9 bases. The germline V gene encodes CDR1 SGHDT and CDR2 YYEEEE. This CDR3 region has 15 residues.